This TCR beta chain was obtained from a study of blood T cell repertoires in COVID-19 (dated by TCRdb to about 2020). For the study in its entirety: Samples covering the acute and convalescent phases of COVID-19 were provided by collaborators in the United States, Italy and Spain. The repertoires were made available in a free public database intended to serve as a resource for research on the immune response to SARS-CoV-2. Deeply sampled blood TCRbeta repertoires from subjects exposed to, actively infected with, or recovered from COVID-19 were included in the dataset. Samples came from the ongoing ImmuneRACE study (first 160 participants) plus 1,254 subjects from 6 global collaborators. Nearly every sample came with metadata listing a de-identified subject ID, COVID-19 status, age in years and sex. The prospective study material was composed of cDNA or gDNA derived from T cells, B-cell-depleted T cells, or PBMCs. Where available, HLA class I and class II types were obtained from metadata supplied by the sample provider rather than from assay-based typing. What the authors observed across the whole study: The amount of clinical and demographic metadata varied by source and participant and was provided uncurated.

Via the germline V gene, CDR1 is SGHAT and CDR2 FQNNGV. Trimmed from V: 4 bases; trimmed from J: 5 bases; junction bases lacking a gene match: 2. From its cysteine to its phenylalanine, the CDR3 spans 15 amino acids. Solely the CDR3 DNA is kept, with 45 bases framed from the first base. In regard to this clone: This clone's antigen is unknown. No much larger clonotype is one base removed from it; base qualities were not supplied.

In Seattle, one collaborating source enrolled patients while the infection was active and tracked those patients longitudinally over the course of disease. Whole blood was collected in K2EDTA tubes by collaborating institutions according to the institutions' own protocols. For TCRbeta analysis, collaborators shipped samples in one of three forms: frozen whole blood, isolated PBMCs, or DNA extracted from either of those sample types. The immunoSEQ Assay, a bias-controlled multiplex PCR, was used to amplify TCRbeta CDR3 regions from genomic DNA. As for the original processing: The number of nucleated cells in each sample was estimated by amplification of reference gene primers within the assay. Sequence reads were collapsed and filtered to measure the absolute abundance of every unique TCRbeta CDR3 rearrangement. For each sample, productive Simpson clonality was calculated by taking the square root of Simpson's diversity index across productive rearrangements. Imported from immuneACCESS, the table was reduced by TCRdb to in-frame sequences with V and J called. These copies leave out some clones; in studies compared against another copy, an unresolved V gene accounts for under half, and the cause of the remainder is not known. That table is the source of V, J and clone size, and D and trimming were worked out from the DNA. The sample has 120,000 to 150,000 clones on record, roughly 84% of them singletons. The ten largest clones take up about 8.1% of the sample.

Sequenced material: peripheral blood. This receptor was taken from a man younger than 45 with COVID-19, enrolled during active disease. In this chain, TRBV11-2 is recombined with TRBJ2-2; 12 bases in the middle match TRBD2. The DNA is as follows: TGTGCCAGCAGCTCTACTAGCGGGAGGACCGGGGAGCTGTTTTTT. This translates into CASSSTSGRTGELFF.